These 24 T cell receptor beta chains share one sample of origin, sequenced in a study of tumour-infiltrating T cells in Burkitt lymphoma. The method was immunoSEQ multiplex PCR; TCRdb's version includes in-frame clones alone and lacks a portion of them. This table holds about 7,800 clones, over 65% found once. Input material: tumor tissue. The receptors here all came from a human donor with diffuse large B-cell lymphoma.

This chain uses TRBV2 with TRBJ2-3; D is unresolved. Trimming removed 6 bases from V and 3 bases from J, with 13 bases in between. Germline loops: CDR1 SNHLY, CDR2 FYNNEI. CDR3 size: 14 residues. CDR3 coding DNA: TGTGCCAGCAGGTTTTACGGTGAGACAGATACGCAGTATTTT. Encoded protein: CASRFYGETDTQYF.

The CDR3 DNA follows: TGTGCCAGCAGCCTATGGGGACTAGACAATGAGCAGTTCTTC. This encodes CASSLWGLDNEQFF. The chain couples TRBV9 to TRBJ2-1; 8 positions agree with TRBD2. V was pared by 4 bases and J by 5 bases, with 5 bases of the junction left unmatched. Germline V CDR1 and CDR2: SGDLS, YYNGEE. This CDR3 is built from 14 residues. The complete variable domain, with remaining parts taken from reference TRBV9 and TRBJ2-1, reads DSGVTQTPKHLITATGQRVTLRCSPRSGDLSVYWYQQSLDQGLQFLIQYYNGEERAKGNILERFSAQQFPDLHSELNLSSLELGDSALYFCASSLWGLDNEQFFGPGTRLTVL.

The rearrangement joins TRBV6-5 to TRBJ2-2, with D tentatively TRBD1 (6 bases). The CDR3 loop spans 14 amino acids. Deletions cut 4 bases from V and 7 bases from J, with 13 bases between. CDR1 MNHEY and CDR2 SVGAGI come from the germline V gene. CDR3 sequence reads: CASSSQGLGGELFF. The DNA for the CDR3 is TGTGCCAGCAGTTCGCAGGGGCTCGGCGGGGAGCTGTTTTTT.

The genes are TRBV28 and TRBJ2-3; 8 bases match TRBD1. V was clipped by 3 bases and J by 1 base; unmatched bases: 0. The germline gives CDR1 MDHEN, CDR2 SYDVKM. The CDR3 is 14 amino acids. The CDR3 nucleotides read TGTGCCAGCAGTTTCAGGGGGCGCACAGATACGCAGTATTTT. Encoded protein: CASSFRGRTDTQYF.

To note about this clone: One end of the junction does not line up with germline, which may come from a read error. The V gene is TRBV7-2, the J gene TRBJ2-2, with 9 bases matching TRBD2. The CDR3 loop spans 16 amino acids. In germline, CDR1 is SGHTA, CDR2 FQGNSA. CDR3 region: CASSLAGLMNTGELFF. The CDR3 DNA is TGTGCCAGCAGCCTAGCGGGACTGATGAACACCGGGGAGCTGTTTTTT.

The rearrangement joins TRBV4-1 to TRBJ2-2; the match to TRBD1 covers 11 bases. Germline V gene data show CDR1 as MGHRA and CDR2 as YSYEKL. This CDR3 contains 16 residues. V shed 0 bases, J shed 6 bases, and the junction held 3 bases outside the gene matches. The CDR3: CASSQDRTGGSGELFF. The CDR3 DNA follows: TGCGCCAGCAGCCAAGACAGGACAGGGGGCTCCGGGGAGCTGTTTTTT.

The V gene is TRBV19, the J gene TRBJ1-2; no reliable D call. Germline V gene data show CDR1 as LNHDA and CDR2 as SQIVND (reference sequence). This CDR3 comprises 12 residues. V gave up 4 bases and J gave up 0 bases, with 3 bases separating them. The CDR3 sequence is CASSRSNYGYTF. Written as DNA, the CDR3 is TGTGCCAGTAGTAGGTCTAACTATGGCTACACCTTC.

This chain uses TRBV9 with TRBJ2-1; D unresolved. Per germline, CDR1 SGDLS and CDR2 YYNGEE. This CDR3 contains 14 residues. V was clipped by 1 base and J by 4 bases, with 9 bases between them. The CDR3 is CASSVSGLYNEQFF. The CDR3 bases are TGTGCCAGCAGCGTATCTGGTCTGTACAATGAGCAGTTCTTC.

The chain has TRBV4-3 and TRBJ1-6, with D perhaps matching TRBD1 (6 bases). V lost 5 bases and J 10 bases, leaving 12 bases between the germline ends. Germline CDR1 reads LGHNA; CDR2 reads YSLEER. The CDR3 has 13 amino acids. The CDR3 loop is CASSEHRESPLHF. The CDR3 nucleotides read TGCGCCAGCAGCGAACACAGGGAATCACCCCTCCACTTT.

This clone was observed a few times. The V gene is TRBV7-9, the J gene TRBJ1-2; 9 bases match TRBD1. The J segment lost 7 bases and the V segment lost 5 bases, leaving 11 bases of the junction unmatched. Germline V CDR1 and CDR2: SEHNR, FQNEAQ (reference sequence). The CDR3 sequence is 15 residues long. CDR3 sequence (DNA): TGTGCCAGCAGCCTCCAAGGTTGGACAGGGGTTGGCTACACCTTC. This codes for CASSLQGWTGVGYTF.

This clone has more than one count but fewer than ten. This sequence joins TRBV9 and TRBJ2-1; no clear D gene. Per germline, CDR1 SGDLS and CDR2 YYNGEE. V lost 4 bases, J lost 0 bases, and 14 bases lay in between. The CDR3 spans 16 residues. The CDR3 DNA follows: TGTGCCAGCAGCTTAGGACCCCTCGTCTCCTACAATGAGCAGTTCTTC. Its translation is CASSLGPLVSYNEQFF.

This clone was observed a handful of times. The chain recombines TRBV29-1 with TRBJ1-4, with a possible D match to TRBD1 (5 bases). V shed 6 bases and J shed 4 bases, with 12 bases lying between them. From germline, CDR1 is SQVTM and CDR2 ANQGSEA. The CDR3 is 13 residues long. The CDR3 loop is CSVIGAFNEKLFF. The CDR3 DNA sequence: TGCAGCGTAATAGGGGCCTTTAATGAAAAACTGTTTTTT.

This chain connects TRBV5-6 to TRBJ1-4; D not certain. The germline V gene encodes CDR1 SGHDT and CDR2 YYEEEE. V was shortened by 1 base and J by 0 bases, with 7 bases between the two germline ends. CDR3 length: 15 amino acids. The CDR3 nucleotides are TGTGCCAGCAGCTTGTTCGGGGCAACTAATGAAAAACTGTTTTTT. Its protein product is CASSLFGATNEKLFF. Full variable domain (rest looked up from reference TRBV5-6 and TRBJ1-4): DAGVTQSPTHLIKTRGQQVTLRCSPKSGHDTVSWYQQALGQGPQFIFQYYEEEERQRGNFPDRFSGHQFPNYSSELNVNALLLGDSALYLCASSLFGATNEKLFFGSGTQLSVL.

The V call is TRBV18, the J call TRBJ2-7; TRBD2 matches 14 bases. This CDR3 has 18 amino acids. The ends lost 3 bases at V and 0 bases at J; junction bases unmatched: 7. The germline CDR1 and CDR2 sequences are KGHSH and LQKENI. In DNA, the CDR3 is TGTGCCAGCTCACCCGGACTAGCGGGGGGTTATTTCTCCTACGAGCAGTACTTC. Its translation: CASSPGLAGGYFSYEQYF.

The V call is TRBV5-5, the J call TRBJ2-1; a possible D gene is TRBD2 (6 bases). CDR1 is SGHKS and CDR2 is YYEKEE in the germline V gene (reference sequence). V gave up 2 bases and J gave up 8 bases, with 20 bases separating them. The CDR3 is 16 residues long. CDR3: CASSLSAGLNRHEQFF. CDR3 coding DNA: TGTGCCAGCAGCTTATCGGCGGGGCTAAATAGACATGAGCAGTTCTTC.

The chain couples TRBV11-2 to TRBJ2-5; D unclear. Looked up from germline, CDR1 is SGHAT and CDR2 is FQNNGV. Trimming left V 3 bases short and J 5 bases short, with 16 bases between. The CDR3 runs 15 residues. The CDR3 nucleotides read TGTGCCAGCAGCTTGACGGTGGGTGCCGTCGAGACCCAGTACTTC. Translating it yields CASSLTVGAVETQYF.

This chain connects TRBV6-5 to TRBJ1-2; D is perhaps TRBD1 (6 bases). Germline CDR1 and CDR2: MNHEY and SVGAGI. The CDR3 runs to 12 residues. The V gene lost 2 bases and the J gene lost 7 bases, with 8 bases spanning the gap. The CDR3 loop reads CASSYDRFGYTF. CDR3 sequence (DNA): TGTGCCAGCAGTTACGACAGGTTTGGCTACACCTTC.

J is TRBJ1-5 and V is TRBV6-5; TRBD1 agrees at 10 bases. V shed 7 bases and J 8 bases; nucleotides not matched to a gene: 8. Germline CDR1 MNHEY, CDR2 SVGAGI. There are 14 residues in the CDR3. This CDR3 reads CASTRRTGGKPQHF. The CDR3 bases are TGTGCCAGCACCAGACGGACAGGGGGAAAGCCCCAGCATTTT.

Only a few counts were recorded for this clone. The chain recombines TRBV2 with TRBJ1-2; D is undetermined. CDR3 size: 16 residues. Germline lookup yields CDR1 SNHLY and CDR2 FYNNEI. V was cut by 5 bases and J by 8 bases, with 24 bases left in between. CDR3 bases: TGTGCCAGCAGTCCCTGGGCGGCACGGGGAGAGTACGGCTACACCTTC. It translates to CASSPWAARGEYGYTF.

The chain is built from TRBV9 and TRBJ2-7; D gene unclear. The CDR3 length is 13 residues. V lost 0 bases and J 3 bases, leaving 7 bases between the germline ends. In germline, CDR1 is SGDLS, CDR2 YYNGEE. For the CDR3, the DNA is TGTGCCAGCAGCGTAGCTATGGGCTACGAGCAGTACTTC. Its translation is CASSVAMGYEQYF.

The chain carries TRBV11-3 and TRBJ2-5, with TRBD2 matching 13 bases. Per the germline V gene, CDR1 is SGHNT and CDR2 is YENEEA. The CDR3 runs to 16 residues. V lost 4 bases and J lost 1; bases outside the gene matches: 3. The chain's CDR3 is CASSSTSGGFQETQYF. The CDR3 nucleotides are TGTGCCAGCAGCTCGACTAGCGGGGGGTTCCAAGAGACCCAGTACTTC.

J is TRBJ1-6 and V is TRBV5-8; no clear D gene. Trimming took 1 base from V and 10 from J, leaving 9 bases between them. CDR1 SGHTS and CDR2 YDEGEE come from the germline V gene. There are 13 residues in the CDR3. The CDR3 here is CASSLSNKSPLHF. DNA of the CDR3: TGTGCCAGCAGCTTGTCGAACAAGTCACCCCTCCACTTT.

This clone occurred a few times. The chain combines TRBV11-2 with TRBJ2-7; 9 nucleotides match TRBD1. V was pared by 3 bases and J by 7 bases, with 4 bases of the junction left unmatched. This CDR3 contains 13 residues. From germline, CDR1 is SGHAT and CDR2 FQNNGV. CDR3 residues: CASSFDRGREQYF. The CDR3 DNA sequence: TGTGCCAGCAGCTTTGACAGGGGGAGGGAGCAGTACTTC.

V usage is TRBV15 and J usage is TRBJ2-7, with 7 bases fitting TRBD1. Germline V gives CDR1 LNHNV, CDR2 YYDKDF (reference sequence). Trimming took 0 bases from V and 2 from J; bases not matched to a gene: 7. This CDR3 is built from 16 residues. The CDR3 nucleotides read TGTGCCACCAGCAGAGAATACAGGGGAGCGGCCTACGAGCAGTACTTC. This sequence encodes CATSREYRGAAYEQYF.